This T cell receptor beta chain comes out of a study of spatial heterogeneity in lung cancer. General study points: Blood contained ubiquitous expanded tumor TCRs more at resection than at follow-up.

The ends were cut back, 7 bases at V and 1 base at J, with 8 bases in the middle. The CDR3 is 12 amino acids. CDR1 and CDR2 (germline): SGHRS, YFSETQ. This clonotype was seen many times. Its specificity is unknown. Each TCR cDNA molecule carried a unique molecular identifier. In TCRdb, the 5' RACE reads were re-called with MiXCR into one record per CDR3 protein. The sample has approximately 44,000 distinct CDR3 sequences, roughly an eighth seen once. Time point reported: sample taken at primary tumor resection. Whole RNA came from tumor, nontumor lung or frozen PBMC and was sequenced without being sorted.

This specimen consisted of PBMCs, obtained at surgery. This chain uses TRBV5-1 with TRBJ1-1, with D unclear. The TCR sequence derives from a male donor with early-stage non-small cell lung cancer. Written as DNA, the CDR3 is TGCGCCAGCCGAGAACCGAACACTGAAGCTTTCTTT. Amino acids: CASREPNTEAFF.